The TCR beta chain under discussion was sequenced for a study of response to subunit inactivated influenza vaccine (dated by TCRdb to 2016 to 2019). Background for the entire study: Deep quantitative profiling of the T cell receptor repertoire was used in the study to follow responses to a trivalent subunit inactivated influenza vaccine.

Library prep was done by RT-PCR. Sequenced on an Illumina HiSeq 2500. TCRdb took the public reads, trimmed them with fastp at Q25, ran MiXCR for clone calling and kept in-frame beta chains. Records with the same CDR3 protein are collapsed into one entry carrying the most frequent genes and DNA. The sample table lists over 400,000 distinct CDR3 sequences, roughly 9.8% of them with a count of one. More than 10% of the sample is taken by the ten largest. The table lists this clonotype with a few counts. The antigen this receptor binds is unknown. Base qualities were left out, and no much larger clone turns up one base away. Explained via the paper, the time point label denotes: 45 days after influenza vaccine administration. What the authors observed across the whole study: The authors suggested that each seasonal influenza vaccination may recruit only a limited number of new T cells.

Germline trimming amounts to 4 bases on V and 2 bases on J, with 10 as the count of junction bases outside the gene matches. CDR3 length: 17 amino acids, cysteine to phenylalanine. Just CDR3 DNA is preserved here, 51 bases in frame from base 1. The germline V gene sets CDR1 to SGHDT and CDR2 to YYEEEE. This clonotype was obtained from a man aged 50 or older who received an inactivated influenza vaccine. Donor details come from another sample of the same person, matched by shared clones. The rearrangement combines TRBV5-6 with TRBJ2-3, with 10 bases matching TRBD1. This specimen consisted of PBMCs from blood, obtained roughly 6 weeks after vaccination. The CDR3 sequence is CASSGETGGGLTDTQYF. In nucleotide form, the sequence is TGTGCCAGCAGCGGGGAGACAGGGGGCGGTCTCACAGATACGCAGTATTTT.